A single sample is the source of the 24 T cell receptor beta chains below, sequenced in a study of T cell responses to AZD1222 COVID-19 vaccine. TCRdb's table, derived via immunoSEQ multiplex PCR, lists solely in-frame clones and lacks some. The sample records around 140,000 clones, approximately 92% being singletons. The sequencing used peripheral blood, collected on day 0 of AZD1222 vaccination. These receptors came from an adult in good health.

With respect to this clone: Distinct nucleotide sequences in the sample also encode this CDR3. V usage is TRBV5-6 and J usage is TRBJ2-3; D is unclear. The CDR3 contains 14 residues. V shed 0 bases and J shed 2 bases, with 7 bases lying between them. Germline V gene data show CDR1 as SGHDT and CDR2 as YYEEEE. CDR3 protein: CASSLGAHTDTQYF. CDR3 DNA: TGTGCCAGCAGCTTGGGAGCCCACACAGATACGCAGTATTTT.

The chain carries TRBV5-1 and TRBJ2-1; the D gene is possibly TRBD1 (5 bases). V was shortened by 7 bases and J by 5 bases, with 19 bases between the two germline ends. Germline CDR1 and CDR2: SGHRS and YFSETQ. CDR3 length equals 15 residues. The CDR3 DNA reads as TGCGCCAGCGCAGCTTGGATAGGGGTTCACAATGAGCAGTTCTTC. Translated, it gives CASAAWIGVHNEQFF.

The chain is built from TRBV4-1 and TRBJ2-5, with 9 nucleotides matching TRBD1. Germline trimming cut 2 bases from V and 1 base from J; bases unmatched to any gene: 8. CDR1 is MGHRA and CDR2 is YSYEKL in the germline V gene. This CDR3 has 17 amino acids. The CDR3 here is CASSQFTGGAFQETQYF. The CDR3 DNA reads TGCGCCAGCAGCCAATTTACAGGGGGCGCCTTCCAAGAGACCCAGTACTTC.

The chain links TRBV5-1 to TRBJ2-4, with 10 bases that match TRBD1. This CDR3 has 18 amino acids. Germline CDR1 and CDR2: SGHRS and YFSETQ. V dropped 2 bases and J dropped 3; count of bases not matched to a gene: 11. The CDR3 loop is CASSFATGTGAIKNIQYF. CDR3 in DNA: TGCGCCAGCAGCTTTGCCACCGGGACAGGGGCCATCAAAAACATTCAGTACTTC.

This sequence joins TRBV28 and TRBJ1-3, with no clear D. V was shortened by 6 bases and J by 0 bases, with 9 bases between the two germline ends. CDR3 length equals 14 residues. Germline loops: CDR1 MDHEN, CDR2 SYDVKM. CDR3 DNA: TGTGCCAGCAGCTGGCATCCCTCTGGAAACACCATATATTTT. This sequence encodes CASSWHPSGNTIYF.

The chain recombines TRBV4-1 with TRBJ1-4; D possibly corresponds to TRBD1 (5 bases). The CDR3 is made up of 17 amino acids. Germline V lookup: CDR1 MGHRA, CDR2 YSYEKL. With 3 bases removed from V and 5 bases from J, the gap between germline ends came to 19 bases. CDR3 residues: CASSQYYRGVPNEKLFF. The CDR3, as DNA: TGCGCCAGCAGCCAGTACTACAGAGGGGTCCCAAATGAAAAACTGTTTTTT.

The chain carries TRBV7-8 and TRBJ2-7, with D possibly TRBD1 on 5 matching bases. CDR3 length: 15 amino acids. Trimming took off 1 base at V and 3 bases at J, with 13 bases between the two ends. Germline loops: CDR1 SGHVS, CDR2 FQNEAQ. The DNA for the CDR3 is TGTGCCAGCAGCTTAGAGGTGGGGCAGCACTACGAGCAGTACTTC. As protein: CASSLEVGQHYEQYF.

The chain couples TRBV20-1 to TRBJ1-2; the D is unclear. Trimming shortened V by 5 bases and J by 8 bases, and 9 bases separated the two germline ends. Germline CDR1 DFQATT, CDR2 SNEGSKA (reference sequence). The CDR3 contains 10 residues. The CDR3, as DNA: TGCAGTGCTGCAGTACCGGGCTACACCTTC. This translates into CSAAVPGYTF.

The chain carries TRBV9 and TRBJ2-1; 9 bases line up with TRBD2. CDR1 is SGDLS, CDR2 YYNGEE, per germline. With 4 bases clipped from V and 4 bases from J, the junction kept 9 bases outside the gene matches. The CDR3 consists of 16 residues. For the CDR3, the DNA is TGTGCCAGCAGCCCCCGACTAGCGGATTTGTACAATGAGCAGTTCTTC. This encodes CASSPRLADLYNEQFF.

The chain combines TRBV5-1 with TRBJ1-1, with TRBD1 as a possible D gene (6 bases). V lost 0 bases to trimming and J lost 0 bases, with 12 bases between them. CDR3 length: 16 amino acids. Germline V gene data show CDR1 as SGHRS and CDR2 as YFSETQ. The CDR3 DNA sequence: TGCGCCAGCAGCTTGGGAGGGGGAAACATGAACACTGAAGCTTTCTTT. This sequence encodes CASSLGGGNMNTEAFF.

V is TRBV5-1 and J is TRBJ2-3; D is undetermined. The CDR3 has 17 residues. Per germline, CDR1 SGHRS and CDR2 YFSETQ. V was pared by 0 bases and J by 4 bases, with 18 bases between. The CDR3 region has the DNA TGCGCCAGCAGCTTGGCCTTGGCACCCCTACAGCCAGATACGCAGTATTTT. Its translation: CASSLALAPLQPDTQYF.

The CDR3 region is CASSPGLPNYGYTF. The CDR3 bases are TGTGCCAGCTCCCCGGGGTTGCCTAACTATGGCTACACCTTC. The chain uses TRBV18 and TRBJ1-2; D uncertain. Germline CDR1 KGHSH, CDR2 LQKENI. The V end lost 6 bases, the J end lost 0 bases, and 11 bases lay between the germline ends. The length of the CDR3 is 14 residues.

The chain employs TRBV4-1 and TRBJ2-7, with 8 bases identical to TRBD1. This CDR3 contains 15 residues. Germline lookup yields CDR1 MGHRA and CDR2 YSYEKL. J lost 4 bases, V lost 2 bases, and 7 bases had no gene match. The DNA of the CDR3 is TGCGCCAGCAGCCAAAACGAGGACAGGGTGTACGAGCAGTACTTC. It codes for CASSQNEDRVYEQYF.

The V call is TRBV27, the J call TRBJ2-1; perhaps TRBD2 as D (7 bases). Per the germline V gene, CDR1 is MNHEY and CDR2 is SMNVEV (reference sequence). V was cut by 8 bases and J by 6 bases, with 17 bases left in between. The CDR3 sequence is 14 residues long. CDR3 loop: CASYPPGGLNEQFF. As DNA, the CDR3 is TGTGCCAGCTATCCCCCCGGGGGGCTCAATGAGCAGTTCTTC.

Comment on this clone: At one of its ends the junction is not consistent with the germline gene, which may arise from a read error. V gene TRBV11-2 combines with J gene TRBJ1-5; D perhaps matches TRBD1 (5 bases). Per germline, CDR1 SGHAT and CDR2 FQNNGV. This CDR3 comprises 16 residues. The CDR3 sequence is CASSWTSSGGKEPQHF. The CDR3 nucleotides read TGTGCCAGCAGCTGGACCTCTAGCGGGGGGAAAGAGCCCCAACATTTT.

This rearrangement joins TRBV7-9 to TRBJ1-3, with unresolved D. Trimming took 3 bases from V and 0 from J, leaving 9 bases between them. Looked up from germline, CDR1 is SEHNR and CDR2 is FQNEAQ (reference sequence). CDR3 size: 15 residues. CDR3 sequence: CASSFQTFSGNTIYF. CDR3 nucleotide sequence: TGTGCCAGCAGCTTCCAGACCTTCTCTGGAAACACCATATATTTT.

V usage is TRBV18 and J usage is TRBJ2-5; perhaps D is TRBD1 or TRBD2 (5 bases each). Trimming shortened V by 3 bases and J by 2 bases, and 10 bases separated the two germline ends. CDR3 length: 14 residues. In germline, CDR1 is KGHSH, CDR2 LQKENI. The CDR3 is CASSPAGAQETQYF. CDR3 sequence (DNA): TGTGCCAGCTCACCGGCCGGGGCTCAAGAGACCCAGTACTTC.

This chain uses TRBV6-5 with TRBJ1-1; 7 bases are shared with TRBD1. This CDR3 contains 15 residues. The V gene's germline CDR1 is MNHEY and CDR2 SVGAGI. V shed 5 bases, J shed 4 bases, and the junction held 10 bases outside the gene matches. CDR3 DNA sequence: TGTGCCAGCAGTAGCTCCCGGGCAGGGGGCACTGAAGCTTTCTTT. Amino acid sequence: CASSSSRAGGTEAFF.

This rearrangement joins TRBV10-3 to TRBJ1-2; D unresolved. The germline V and J ends were trimmed by 3 bases and 7 bases, with 9 bases remaining between them. The CDR3 consists of 12 residues. Germline assignment: CDR1 ENHRY and CDR2 SYGVKD. The CDR3 loop reads CAISDSSGGYTF. CDR3 DNA sequence: TGTGCCATCAGTGACAGTTCAGGTGGCTACACCTTC.

The chain is built from TRBV28 and TRBJ1-1; D remains ambiguous. With 2 bases removed from V and 3 bases from J, the gap between germline ends came to 7 bases. There are 13 residues in the CDR3. Looked up from germline, CDR1 is MDHEN and CDR2 is SYDVKM. The CDR3 DNA follows: TGTGCCAGCAGTTTAAACACAGACACTGAAGCTTTCTTT. This sequence encodes CASSLNTDTEAFF.

The chain is built from TRBV7-3 and TRBJ1-5; 9 nucleotides line up with TRBD1. The CDR3 is 14 residues long. Germline CDR1 reads SGHTA; CDR2 reads FQGTGA. Trimming at V came to 10 bases and at J to 6 bases, leaving 10 bases not matched to a gene. The CDR3 DNA follows: TGTGCCAAGGGGACAGGGTGTGAAAGTCAGCCCCAGCATTTT. Translating gives CAKGTGCESQPQHF. The variable domain in full, with the rest retrieved from reference TRBV7-3 and TRBJ1-5, is GAGVSQTPSNKVTEKGKYVELRCDPISGHTALYWYRQSLGQGPEFLIYFQGTGAADDSGLPNDRFFAVRPEGSVSTLKIQRTERGDSAVYLCAKGTGCESQPQHFGDGTRLSIL.

The rearrangement links TRBV4-1 to TRBJ1-3; D perhaps matches TRBD1 (5 bases). Between the trimmed V and J ends, which lost 1 base and 4 bases, there was a span of 17 bases. The CDR3 sequence is 17 residues long. Germline V lookup: CDR1 MGHRA, CDR2 YSYEKL. CDR3 nucleotides: TGCGCCAGCAGCCAAGGGTTATTCAGGGTTTTCGGAAACACCATATATTTT. Protein: CASSQGLFRVFGNTIYF.

The chain carries TRBV30 and TRBJ2-7, with 7 bases identical to TRBD2. Germline V CDR1 and CDR2: GTSNPN, SVGIG (reference sequence). The CDR3 runs 13 residues. Unmatched junction bases numbered 2, after V lost 0 bases and J lost 3 bases. The CDR3 coding sequence is TGTGCCTGGAGTGTACGGGGGGACTACGAGCAGTACTTC. Translation gives CAWSVRGDYEQYF.

The chain links TRBV2 to TRBJ2-1; the D is unclear. Germline CDR1 SNHLY, CDR2 FYNNEI. Trimming took 6 bases from V and 0 from J, leaving 12 bases between them. The CDR3 sequence is 15 residues long. CDR3 protein: CASSKGPDSYNEQFF. As DNA, the CDR3 is TGTGCCAGCAGCAAAGGTCCTGACTCCTACAATGAGCAGTTCTTC.